What follows are 25 T cell receptor beta chains derived from one specimen sequenced in a study of OX40 agonist ivuxolimab in advanced cancers. Only in-frame clones appear in the TCRdb table, and some are missing; sequencing was by immunoSEQ multiplex PCR. The data contain approximately 23,000 clones, 75% to 90% of them singletons. The specimen comprised CD4+ or CD8+ T cells sorted from blood, sampled in a trial of the OX40 agonist ivuxolimab. The receptor source for this set is an adult with an advanced solid tumor such as melanoma, head and neck, liver or kidney cancer.

The J gene is TRBJ1-5, the V gene TRBV6-5; 8 nucleotides agree with TRBD1. The CDR3 consists of 14 residues. The junction had 3 bases not matched to a gene; V was cut back by 5 bases and J by 3 bases. CDR1 MNHEY and CDR2 SVGAGI come from the germline V gene. The chain's CDR3 is CASSKDRDNQPQHF. The CDR3 DNA sequence: TGTGCCAGCAGTAAGGACAGGGACAATCAGCCCCAGCATTTT.

The chain uses TRBV6-5 and TRBJ2-7, with a possible D match to TRBD2 (5 bases). Per germline, CDR1 MNHEY and CDR2 SVGAGI. V was cut by 1 base and J by 0 bases, with 13 bases left in between. This CDR3 has 16 residues. This CDR3 is CASSYLAVEDSYEQYF. The CDR3 DNA reads as TGTGCCAGCAGTTACTTGGCTGTGGAGGACTCCTACGAGCAGTACTTC.

The V and J genes are TRBV9 and TRBJ2-7; TRBD2 matches at 9 bases. Germline CDR1 is SGDLS and CDR2 is YYNGEE. The CDR3 is made up of 14 amino acids. Losses at the gene ends were 4 bases for V and 3 bases for J; bases not matched to a gene: 5. The CDR3 DNA reads as TGTGCCAGCAGCCCAACTAGCGGGCTCTACGAGCAGTACTTC. It translates to CASSPTSGLYEQYF.

The chain is built from TRBV30 and TRBJ2-7; 7 bases are a match to TRBD1. This CDR3 spans 15 amino acids. Germline CDR1 is GTSNPN and CDR2 is SVGIG (reference sequence). Trimming removed 0 bases from V and 0 bases from J; junction bases left unmatched: 5. The DNA of the CDR3 is TGTGCCTGGAGTGTCGGGACAGCTTTCTCCTACGAGCAGTACTTC. Translating it yields CAWSVGTAFSYEQYF.

V is TRBV11-2 and J is TRBJ2-2; weak D call: TRBD1 (5 bases). CDR1 is SGHAT, CDR2 FQNNGV, per germline. The V and J ends lost 1 base and 9 bases respectively, with 12 bases between them. The CDR3 has 14 residues. The CDR3 region is CASSLGQGSWELFF. DNA of the CDR3: TGTGCCAGCAGCTTAGGGCAGGGATCCTGGGAGCTGTTTTTT.

The V gene is TRBV5-4, the J gene TRBJ1-6; D is unresolved. The CDR3 totals 12 residues. The germline V gene has CDR1 SGHNT and CDR2 YYREEE (reference sequence). V was trimmed by 0 bases and J by 7 bases, leaving 2 bases between them. The CDR3 protein is CASSLGNSPLHF. CDR3 in DNA: TGTGCCAGCAGCTTGGGGAATTCACCCCTCCACTTT.

The chain has TRBV4-1 and TRBJ2-5, with 7 bases identical to TRBD1. V was pared by 5 bases and J by 5 bases, with 11 bases of the junction left unmatched. Germline values: CDR1 MGHRA, CDR2 YSYEKL. The CDR3 has 15 residues. CDR3 in amino acids: CASSFNRGMEETQYF. The DNA for the CDR3 is TGCGCCAGCAGCTTCAACAGGGGAATGGAGGAGACCCAGTACTTC.

The chain has TRBV30 and TRBJ1-5; D gene uncertain. The CDR3 is 15 amino acids. CDR1 is GTSNPN, CDR2 SVGIG, per germline (reference sequence). The V end was cut by 1 base, the J end by 0 bases, with 10 bases between. Here the CDR3 DNA reads TGTGCCTGGAGTGGCGCCGGGAATAGCAATCAGCCCCAGCATTTT. This encodes CAWSGAGNSNQPQHF. Full variable domain (missing parts from reference TRBV30 and TRBJ1-5): SQTIHQWPATLVQPVGSPLSLECTVEGTSNPNLYWYRQAAGRGLQLLFYSVGIGQISSEVPQNLSASRPQDRQFILSSKKLLLSDSGFYLCAWSGAGNSNQPQHFGDGTRLSIL.

Written as DNA, the CDR3 is TGTGCCAGCAGTTACAGGGACAGCTACGAGCAGTACTTC. Translation gives CASSYRDSYEQYF. This sequence joins TRBV6-5 and TRBJ2-7, with TRBD1 matching over 7 bases. CDR3 length: 13 residues. Germline trimming cut 2 bases from V and 3 bases from J; bases unmatched to any gene: 1. Germline-derived CDR1 and CDR2 are MNHEY and SVGAGI.

V and J are TRBV11-2 and TRBJ2-3; unclear D gene. Trimming removed 4 bases at V and 2 bases at J, with 7 bases between. The CDR3 sequence is 13 residues long. The germline V gene has CDR1 SGHAT and CDR2 FQNNGV. The CDR3 region has the DNA TGTGCCAGCAGCTCGCATCTCACAGATACGCAGTATTTT. Translating gives CASSSHLTDTQYF.

On this clone: At one boundary the junction diverges from the germline segment, which might be a read error. Written as DNA, the CDR3 is TGCACCAGCAGCTTAGAGACTAGCGGGAGGGGCAATGAGCAGTTCTTC. As protein: CTSSLETSGRGNEQFF. The V and J genes are TRBV5-1 and TRBJ2-1, with 14 nucleotides matching TRBD2. Germline loops: CDR1 SGHRS, CDR2 YFSETQ. CDR3 length: 16 residues.

V is TRBV5-6 and J is TRBJ2-1; 7 bases map to TRBD2. CDR1 is SGHDT, CDR2 YYEEEE, per germline. V was clipped by 2 bases and J by 2 bases; unmatched bases: 7. The CDR3 consists of 16 residues. This CDR3 reads CASSFTSVGPYNEQFF. CDR3 DNA: TGTGCCAGCAGCTTTACTAGCGTGGGCCCCTACAATGAGCAGTTCTTC.

In the case of this clone: No DNA is shown, since the ends of the CDR3 on it are uncertain; the CDR3 is the one TCRdb lists. The chain uses TRBV28 and TRBJ1-5. Per germline, CDR1 MDHEN and CDR2 SYDVKM. Including both end residues, the CDR3 is 13 amino acids long. The chain's CDR3 is CASRHSLYQPQHF.

A single count supports this clone. J is TRBJ2-7 and V is TRBV2; 7 positions match TRBD2. CDR1 is SNHLY and CDR2 is FYNNEI in the germline V gene. The CDR3 runs 17 residues. With 6 bases clipped from V and 2 bases from J, the junction kept 16 bases outside the gene matches. CDR3 loop: CASRGVEAGVTPYEQYF. In DNA, the CDR3 is TGTGCCAGCAGGGGGGTTGAGGCGGGAGTTACCCCCTACGAGCAGTACTTC.

The V gene is TRBV11-2, the J gene TRBJ1-1, with TRBD1 matching 7 bases. Germline loops: CDR1 SGHAT, CDR2 FQNNGV. The J segment lost 0 bases and the V segment lost 2 bases, leaving 3 bases of the junction unmatched. This CDR3 has 15 residues. The CDR3 spells CASSLNRGLNTEAFF. CDR3 nucleotide sequence: TGTGCCAGCAGCTTAAACAGGGGCCTGAACACTGAAGCTTTCTTT.

The J gene is TRBJ1-1, the V gene TRBV7-8; the match to TRBD1 covers 7 bases. The V gene's germline CDR1 is SGHVS and CDR2 FQNEAQ. Trimming removed 8 bases from V and 5 bases from J; junction bases left unmatched: 11. The CDR3 totals 14 residues. The CDR3 reads CASHKGASRTEAFF. The CDR3 region has the DNA TGTGCCAGCCACAAGGGGGCCAGTCGGACTGAAGCTTTCTTT.

The chain carries TRBV9 and TRBJ2-6; no definite D call. Trimming cost V 0 bases and J 0 bases, with 10 bases left between them. Per the germline V gene, CDR1 is SGDLS and CDR2 is YYNGEE. The CDR3 has 17 amino acids. CDR3 DNA sequence: TGTGCCAGCAGCGTAGGTGCAGGCAGCTCTGGGGCCAACGTCCTGACTTTC. Protein sequence: CASSVGAGSSGANVLTF.

CDR3 loop: CASSFPGTSGSYEQYF. The CDR3 DNA sequence: TGTGCCAGCAGCTTCCCTGGGACTAGCGGGAGCTACGAGCAGTACTTC. This chain joins TRBV7-9 and TRBJ2-7; 14 bases match TRBD2. Trimming removed 3 bases from V and 3 bases from J; junction bases left unmatched: 4. Per the germline V gene, CDR1 is SEHNR and CDR2 is FQNEAQ (reference sequence). This CDR3 has 16 amino acids.

This clone appeared once. This chain connects TRBV15 to TRBJ2-3; TRBD1 is a possible D gene (6 bases). Trimming removed 5 bases from V and 1 base from J, with 16 bases in between. CDR1 and CDR2 (germline): LNHNV, YYDKDF (reference sequence). The CDR3 is 16 residues long. The CDR3 is CATSGVLGAGTDTQYF. In DNA form, the CDR3 reads TGTGCCACCAGCGGGGTCCTGGGGGCGGGCACAGATACGCAGTATTTT. The full variable domain, in which reference TRBV15 and TRBJ2-3 provide the parts outside the CDR3, is DAMVIQNPRYQVTQFGKPVTLSCSQTLNHNVMYWYQQKSSQAPKLLFHYYDKDFNNEADTPDNFQSRRPNTSFCFLDIRSPGLGDTAMYLCATSGVLGAGTDTQYFGPGTRLTVL.

The J gene is TRBJ2-1, the V gene TRBV5-6; D remains unclear. Germline V CDR1 and CDR2: SGHDT, YYEEEE. Trimming took 4 bases from V and 0 from J, leaving 8 bases between them. The CDR3 runs 14 residues. CDR3 DNA sequence: TGTGCCAGCAGCCAGATTAGCTCCTACAATGAGCAGTTCTTC. Encoded protein: CASSQISSYNEQFF.

V is TRBV7-4 and J is TRBJ1-1; 8 nucleotides align to TRBD1. Germline V gene data show CDR1 as SGHVT and CDR2 as SQSDAQ. This CDR3 region has 14 residues. Losses at the gene ends were 6 bases for V and 2 bases for J; bases not matched to a gene: 5. CDR3 residues: CASRTGTGNTEAFF. The CDR3 bases are TGTGCCAGCAGGACCGGGACAGGAAACACTGAAGCTTTCTTT. The full variable domain, with the rest looked up from reference TRBV7-4 and TRBJ1-1, is GAGVSQSPRYKVAKRGRDVALRCDSISGHVTLYWYRQTLGQGSEVLTYSQSDAQRDKSGRPSGRFSAERPERSVSTLKIQRTEQGDSAVYLCASRTGTGNTEAFFGQGTRLTVV.

The CDR3 is CASSEVSSYNEQFF. DNA of the CDR3: TGTGCCAGCAGTGAGGTCAGCTCCTACAATGAGCAGTTCTTC. This sequence joins TRBV27 and TRBJ2-1; D remains unclear. Between the trimmed V and J ends, which lost 5 bases and 0 bases, there was a span of 8 bases. Germline V lookup: CDR1 MNHEY, CDR2 SMNVEV (reference sequence). This CDR3 contains 14 residues.

The chain links TRBV11-2 to TRBJ2-1; tentatively, D is TRBD2 (7 bases). V dropped 8 bases and J dropped 0 bases, with 11 bases sitting between them. Germline V gives CDR1 SGHAT, CDR2 FQNNGV. The CDR3 extends over 14 amino acids. The CDR3 loop reads CASGGDISYNEQFF. The CDR3 nucleotides are TGTGCCAGCGGGGGGGACATCTCCTACAATGAGCAGTTCTTC. Supplemented by reference TRBV11-2 and TRBJ2-1, the full variable domain reads EAGVAQSPRYKIIEKRQSVAFWCNPISGHATLYWYQQILGQGPKLLIQFQNNGVVDDSQLPKDRFSAERLKGVDSTLKIQPAKLEDSAVYLCASGGDISYNEQFFGPGTRLTVL.

The chain uses TRBV9 and TRBJ2-1; 9 bases are a match to TRBD2. Germline V lookup: CDR1 SGDLS, CDR2 YYNGEE. Trimming at V came to 1 base and at J to 9 bases, leaving 5 bases not matched to a gene. The CDR3 contains 14 residues. The CDR3 protein is CASSVSSGTAEQFF. The CDR3 nucleotides are TGTGCCAGCAGCGTATCTAGCGGGACAGCTGAGCAGTTCTTC.

The V and J genes are TRBV5-5 and TRBJ1-1; D uncertain. CDR3 size: 13 residues. Germline V gene lookup returns CDR1 SGHKS and CDR2 YYEKEE (reference sequence). The germline V and J ends were trimmed by 0 bases and 1 base, with 4 bases remaining between them. CDR3 in amino acids: CASSLAPNTEAFF. DNA of the CDR3: TGTGCCAGCAGCTTGGCGCCGAACACTGAAGCTTTCTTT.